A single sample gave rise to the 26 T cell receptor beta chains below, sequenced in a study of blood T cells in healthy people across ages. For the second PCR, which ran for about 6 to 12 cycles, a sample-barcoded 5' primer and a J-beta primer mix were used. Via MiXCR, TCRdb re-called the 5' RACE reads, giving one row per CDR3 protein. The profile covers hundreds of thousands of distinct CDR3 sequences, with about 44% appearing a single time and roughly 13% taken by the ten largest. The sample consisted of blood. These receptors all come from a man aged 25 to 40 in good health.

J is TRBJ2-1 and V is TRBV14; 14 bases are shared with TRBD2. This CDR3 is built from 16 residues. In germline, CDR1 is SGHDN, CDR2 FVKESK. V lost 3 bases, J lost 7 bases, and 5 bases stayed unmatched. CDR3 DNA sequence: TGTGCCAGCAGCCAGCTTAGACTAGCGGGGGGGAATGAGCAGTTCTTC. This translates into CASSQLRLAGGNEQFF.

This clonotype showed up just once. This CDR3 is CASSGGQGQNTEAFF. In DNA form, the CDR3 reads TGCGCCAGCAGCGGGGGACAGGGACAGAACACTGAAGCTTTCTTT. The V call is TRBV5-1, the J call TRBJ1-1; 9 positions agree with TRBD1. The germline CDR1 and CDR2 sequences are SGHRS and YFSETQ. The CDR3 consists of 15 residues. Losses at the gene ends were 4 bases for V and 1 base for J; bases not matched to a gene: 5.

This clonotype was recorded a few times. One base away lies a much larger clone, so this may be a sequencing read error. This chain links TRBV6-5 with TRBJ2-7, with 7 nucleotides matching TRBD1. V shed 5 bases, J shed 0 bases, and the junction held 4 bases outside the gene matches. CDR1 MNHEY and CDR2 SVGAGI come from the germline V gene. The CDR3 loop spans 14 amino acids. CDR3 in amino acids: CASSTRDSSYEQYF. CDR3 sequence (DNA): TGTGCCAGCAGTACTCGGGACAGCTCCTACGAGCAGTACTTC.

This clonotype was found a few times. The rearrangement uses TRBV6-2 or TRBV6-3 and TRBJ2-3; TRBD1 matches at 8 bases. CDR1 MNHEY and CDR2 SVGEGT come from the germline V gene. This CDR3 comprises 14 residues. J lost 4 bases, V lost 6 bases, and 6 bases had no gene match. CDR3 sequence reads: CASRTGQGADTQYF. The CDR3 DNA reads TGTGCCAGCAGAACCGGACAGGGCGCAGATACGCAGTATTTT.

The chain is built from TRBV20-1 and TRBJ2-1, with 10 positions matching TRBD2. This CDR3 spans 15 amino acids. CDR1 is DFQATT and CDR2 is SNEGSKA in the germline V gene (reference sequence). V dropped 6 bases and J dropped 4; count of bases not matched to a gene: 9. Here the CDR3 DNA reads TGCAGTGCGCACCCTAGCGGGGGAGATTACAATGAGCAGTTCTTC. Its protein product is CSAHPSGGDYNEQFF.

A word on this clonotype: The germline gene is not matched at one end of the junction; a read error may be the cause. The CDR3 reads CASSLNSGRNNVQFF. DNA of the CDR3: TGCGCCAGCAGCTTGAATAGCGGACGGAACAATGTGCAGTTCTTC. V and J are TRBV5-1 and TRBJ2-1; D perhaps matches TRBD2 (6 bases). Germline lookup yields CDR1 SGHRS and CDR2 YFSETQ. CDR3 length: 15 amino acids. The variable domain in full, with the rest retrieved from reference TRBV5-1 and TRBJ2-1, is KAGVTQTPRYLIKTRGQQVTLSCSPISGHRSVSWYQQTPGQGLQFLFEYFSETQRNKGNFPGRFSGRQFSNSRSEMNVSTLELGDSALYLCASSLNSGRNNVQFFGPGTRLTVL.

This chain uses TRBV5-1 with TRBJ2-3, with TRBD1 matching 11 bases. Germline V gives CDR1 SGHRS, CDR2 YFSETQ. V was clipped by 4 bases and J by 8 bases; unmatched bases: 6. This CDR3 spans 14 amino acids. CDR3 amino acids: CASSRGQGDATQYF. CDR3 sequence (DNA): TGCGCCAGCAGCAGGGGACAGGGGGATGCTACGCAGTATTTT.

V usage is TRBV6-5 and J usage is TRBJ1-4; D gene ambiguous. Trimming removed 10 bases at V and 7 bases at J, with 19 bases between. The CDR3 runs 14 residues. Germline CDR1 MNHEY, CDR2 SVGAGI. The CDR3 nucleotides read TGTGCCACCAGGACCTCGGAAAGTAGTGAAAAACTGTTTTTT. As protein: CATRTSESSEKLFF.

CDR3: CASSPRSGDWRDTQYF. CDR3 in DNA: TGCGCCAGCAGCCCTCGGAGCGGGGACTGGAGGGATACGCAGTATTTT. V and J are TRBV4-3 and TRBJ2-3; 7 nucleotides match TRBD2. CDR3 length: 16 residues. CDR1 LGHNA and CDR2 YSLEER come from the germline V gene. V dropped 4 bases and J dropped 6; count of bases not matched to a gene: 13.

The chain carries TRBV2 and TRBJ1-6; a possible D gene is TRBD1 (5 bases). The CDR3 is made up of 15 amino acids. The V end lost 3 bases, the J end lost 8 bases, and 14 bases lay between the germline ends. Germline assignment: CDR1 SNHLY and CDR2 FYNNEI. CDR3 DNA: TGTGCCAGCAGTGATTTCGGGGCCCCCTATTCACCCCTCCACTTT. Amino acids: CASSDFGAPYSPLHF.

This chain joins TRBV9 and TRBJ1-4; D is unresolved. The length of the CDR3 is 16 residues. CDR1 is SGDLS, CDR2 YYNGEE, per germline. The V gene lost 4 bases and the J gene lost 0 bases, with 13 bases spanning the gap. CDR3 DNA: TGTGCCAGCAGCCGGGAGGCGACCTCAACTAATGAAAAACTGTTTTTT. It yields the protein CASSREATSTNEKLFF.

Here the CDR3 reads CAIRRQGGGQFF. In DNA form, the CDR3 reads TGTGCCATCAGGAGACAGGGGGGTGGCCAGTTCTTC. The chain has TRBV10-3 and TRBJ2-1; 9 bases agree with TRBD1. The V gene end was trimmed by 6 bases and the J gene end by 13 bases; junction bases not matched to a gene: 7. Germline loops: CDR1 ENHRY, CDR2 SYGVKD. The CDR3 covers 12 residues.

CDR3 protein: CASSLGQGRRGNEQFF. CDR3 in DNA: TGTGCCAGCAGTTTAGGGCAGGGGAGAAGGGGGAATGAGCAGTTCTTC. This chain joins TRBV12-3 or TRBV12-4 and TRBJ2-1, with D perhaps matching TRBD1 (6 bases). This CDR3 has 16 residues. The germline V and J ends were trimmed by 1 base and 7 bases, with 17 bases remaining between them.

The genes are TRBV20-1 and TRBJ2-3; 14 bases are a match to TRBD2. V was pared by 3 bases and J by 1 base, with 9 bases of the junction left unmatched. Germline V gives CDR1 DFQATT, CDR2 SNEGSKA (reference sequence). The CDR3 is 18 amino acids. CDR3 sequence: CSASVTSGGGFGTDTQYF. The CDR3 bases are TGCAGTGCTAGTGTGACTAGCGGGGGGGGGTTTGGCACAGATACGCAGTATTTT.

The CDR3 loop is CASSQRGTGLTEQYF. The DNA for the CDR3 is TGTGCCAGCAGCCAACGCGGGACAGGGTTAACCGAGCAGTACTTC. V gene TRBV3-1 combines with J gene TRBJ2-4; TRBD1 agrees at 9 bases. The last part of the DNA fits TRBJ2-7 better; the J call may be wrong. Germline V lookup: CDR1 LGHDT, CDR2 YNNKEL (reference sequence). The CDR3 spans 15 residues.

The chain couples TRBV29-1 to TRBJ2-2, with D hard to call. Per germline, CDR1 SQVTM and CDR2 ANQGSEA. Deletions cut 4 bases from V and 6 bases from J, with 21 bases between. CDR3 length equals 16 residues. The CDR3 nucleotides read TGCAGCGTTGGATCCCCGAGACGGTCTGAGGCCGGGGAGCTGTTTTTT. Its protein product is CSVGSPRRSEAGELFF.

The chain combines TRBV28 with TRBJ2-1; 13 nucleotides agree with TRBD2. This CDR3 has 16 amino acids. Germline values: CDR1 MDHEN, CDR2 SYDVKM. V was pared by 6 bases and J by 3 bases, with 5 bases of the junction left unmatched. CDR3 region: CASSTGLAGDYNEQFF. DNA for the CDR3: TGTGCCAGCAGCACCGGACTAGCGGGGGACTACAATGAGCAGTTCTTC.

This clonotype came up a few times. This sequence joins TRBV4-1 and TRBJ2-4; 11 bases are shared with TRBD1. The end of the DNA is better explained by TRBJ2-7, so the J call may be wrong. CDR3 length: 17 residues. Germline-derived CDR1 and CDR2 are MGHRA and YSYEKL. The CDR3 loop reads CASSPLTRTGGVYEQYF. In DNA, the CDR3 is TGCGCCAGCAGCCCACTTACTCGGACAGGGGGCGTGTACGAGCAGTACTTC.

This clonotype was picked up many times. The V gene is TRBV27, the J gene TRBJ2-3, with D unresolved. V lost 6 bases and J lost 0, with 10 bases in between. The CDR3 contains 14 residues. CDR1 and CDR2 from the germline V gene are MNHEY and SMNVEV (reference sequence). This CDR3 is CASSRESSTDTQYF. The CDR3 DNA follows: TGTGCCAGCAGCCGCGAATCTAGCACAGATACGCAGTATTTT.

This clonotype was observed many times. The chain has TRBV2 and TRBJ2-4; the match to TRBD2 covers 7 bases. There are 12 residues in the CDR3. From germline, CDR1 is SNHLY and CDR2 FYNNEI. Germline trimming cut 8 bases from V and 8 bases from J; bases unmatched to any gene: 6. CDR3 residues: CASRPGGDIQYF. CDR3 nucleotide sequence: TGTGCCAGCCGACCGGGGGGTGACATTCAGTACTTC.

A single count supports this clonotype. In DNA, the CDR3 is TGCAGTGCTAGCCCAGATCAGCCCCAGCATTTT. Protein sequence: CSASPDQPQHF. V and J are TRBV20-1 and TRBJ1-5, with unresolved D. CDR1 is DFQATT, CDR2 SNEGSKA, per germline (reference sequence). V gave up 3 bases and J gave up 5 bases, with 5 bases separating them. CDR3 size: 11 residues.

This clonotype was found a few times. This rearrangement joins TRBV3-1 to TRBJ1-2; the D is unclear. The germline gives CDR1 LGHDT, CDR2 YNNKEL (reference sequence). The CDR3 is 12 amino acids. V was trimmed by 2 bases and J by 8 bases, leaving 9 bases between them. The CDR3 reads CASSQLTEGYTF. DNA for the CDR3: TGTGCCAGCAGCCAACTGACGGAGGGCTACACCTTC.

The chain joins TRBV29-1 to TRBJ1-1; D uncertain. The CDR3 has 12 residues. From germline, CDR1 is SQVTM and CDR2 ANQGSEA. The germline V and J ends were trimmed by 2 bases and 6 bases, with 10 bases remaining between them. In nucleotides, the CDR3 is TGCAGCGTTGAATGGCAAATCCCTGAAGCTTTCTTT. It translates to CSVEWQIPEAFF. Drawing the rest from reference TRBV29-1 and TRBJ1-1, the complete variable domain is SAVISQKPSRDICQRGTSLTIQCQVDSQVTMMFWYRQQPGQSLTLIATANQGSEATYESGFVIDKFPISRPNLTFSTLTVSNMSPEDSSIYLCSVEWQIPEAFFGQGTRLTVV.

The rearrangement links TRBV6-2 or TRBV6-3 to TRBJ2-1; the D gene is possibly TRBD2 (5 bases). Per germline, CDR1 MNHEY and CDR2 SVGEGT. The V end lost 0 bases, the J end lost 7 bases, and 13 bases lay between the germline ends. The CDR3 is 15 amino acids. The CDR3 spells CASSYSGASRNEQFF. CDR3 DNA sequence: TGTGCCAGCAGTTACTCAGGCGCTAGCCGGAATGAGCAGTTCTTC.

The chain is built from TRBV7-2 and TRBJ1-5; D perhaps matches TRBD1 (6 bases). V was pared by 0 bases and J by 6 bases, with 12 bases between. This CDR3 has 15 amino acids. Germline values: CDR1 SGHTA, CDR2 FQGNSA. CDR3 region: CASSLAGGTGQPQHF. The CDR3 region has the DNA TGTGCCAGCAGCTTAGCAGGGGGGACGGGTCAGCCCCAGCATTTT.

This clonotype appeared a single time. This chain links TRBV5-5 with TRBJ2-5, with 9 bases lining up with TRBD1. The end of the DNA is better explained by TRBJ2-7, so the J call may be wrong. The CDR3 covers 15 residues. Germline values: CDR1 SGHKS, CDR2 YYEKEE (reference sequence). CDR3 DNA sequence: TGTGCCAGCAGCTCTCGGGACAGGGCTGGGGACGAGCAGTACTTC. Residues: CASSSRDRAGDEQYF.